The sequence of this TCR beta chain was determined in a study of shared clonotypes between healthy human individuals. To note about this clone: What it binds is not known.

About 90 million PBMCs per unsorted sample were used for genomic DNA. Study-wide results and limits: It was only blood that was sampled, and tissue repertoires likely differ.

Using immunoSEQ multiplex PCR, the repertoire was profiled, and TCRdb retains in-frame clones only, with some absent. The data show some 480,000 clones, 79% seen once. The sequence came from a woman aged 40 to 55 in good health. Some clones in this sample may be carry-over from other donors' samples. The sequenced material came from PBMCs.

CDR3 residues: CASSLDGYSAYGYTF. The CDR3 DNA sequence: TGCGCCAGCAGCTTGGATGGATACTCAGCTTATGGCTACACCTTC. The rearrangement uses TRBV5-1 and TRBJ1-2; D call uncertain. CDR1 and CDR2 from the germline V gene are SGHRS and YFSETQ. This CDR3 region has 15 residues. V was pared by 0 bases and J by 5 bases, with 14 bases between.